This T cell receptor (beta chain) was obtained from a study of shared clonotypes between healthy human individuals. Study-wide background: With ages of 18 to 49, the donors were a couple of women and a few men. The study used three CD4 naive, three CD4 memory, two CD8 naive and one CD8 memory plate per donor.

Libraries were prepared by immunoSEQ multiplex PCR; TCRdb keeps only in-frame clonotypes and omits some of them. There are approximately 2.3 million clones in the sample; approximately 95% occur only once, and about 0.37% lies in the top ten. Adults of Caucasian background living in Nashville, Tennessee made up all donors. This CDR3 comprises 12 residues. Germline V gives CDR1 SGHTA, CDR2 FQGNSA. Between the trimmed V and J ends, which lost 1 base and 14 bases, there was a span of 11 bases. Source material: naive CD4+ T cells from PBMCs. Documented subset: CD45RA+ positively selected. This rearrangement joins TRBV7-2 to TRBJ2-2; D unclear. The clonotype originates from a man between 18 and 35 years old in good health. Some clones in this sample may be carry-over from other donors' samples. The chain's CDR3 is CASSLVERLLFF. Here the CDR3 DNA reads TGTGCCAGCAGCTTAGTGGAGCGCCTCCTGTTTTTT.